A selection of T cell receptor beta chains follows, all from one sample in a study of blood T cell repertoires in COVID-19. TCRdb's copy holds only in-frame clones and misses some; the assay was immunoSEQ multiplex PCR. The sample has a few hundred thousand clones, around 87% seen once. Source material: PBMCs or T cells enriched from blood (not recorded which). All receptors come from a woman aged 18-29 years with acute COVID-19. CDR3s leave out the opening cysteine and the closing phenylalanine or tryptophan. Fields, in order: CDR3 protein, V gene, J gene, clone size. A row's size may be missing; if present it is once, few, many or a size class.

CDR3 protein: ASGLDSGWGLTSGRASYNEQF
V gene: TRBV12-5
J gene: TRBJ2-1
clone size: once

CDR3 protein: ASSRDRVGNTIY
V gene: TRBV5-4
J gene: TRBJ1-3
clone size: few

CDR3 protein: ASSQGDRNTEAF
V gene: TRBV3-1/TRBV3-2
J gene: TRBJ1-1
clone size: NA

CDR3 protein: ASTLLRTGRTGELF
V gene: TRBV19
J gene: TRBJ2-2
clone size: few

CDR3 protein: ASSLAYRGRDNSPLH
V gene: TRBV7-8
J gene: TRBJ1-6
clone size: once

CDR3 protein: ASSLGQGAYEGT
V gene: TRBV28
J gene: TRBJ1-2
clone size: NA

CDR3 protein: ASSSSSGRADNEQF
V gene: TRBV28
J gene: TRBJ2-1
clone size: NA

CDR3 protein: ASRSKREGLYEQY
V gene: TRBV2
J gene: TRBJ2-7
clone size: NA

CDR3 protein: ASSRGQGGTDTQY
V gene: TRBV3-1/TRBV3-2
J gene: TRBJ2-3
clone size: NA

CDR3 protein: ASSWVQGGHEAF
V gene: TRBV7-9
J gene: TRBJ1-1
clone size: NA

CDR3 protein: ASSKTGAYEKLF
V gene: TRBV27
J gene: TRBJ1-4
clone size: NA

CDR3 protein: ASSLDLTNTGELF
V gene: TRBV7-9
J gene: TRBJ2-2
clone size: NA

CDR3 protein: ASRSDSVSYEQY
V gene: TRBV2
J gene: TRBJ2-7
clone size: NA

CDR3 protein: ASSLASSYNEQF
V gene: TRBV5-1
J gene: TRBJ2-1
clone size: NA

CDR3 protein: ASSLSGGNNEQF
V gene: TRBV28
J gene: TRBJ2-1
clone size: NA

CDR3 protein: ASSLVGQGGTNTEAF
V gene: TRBV11-2
J gene: TRBJ1-1
clone size: NA

CDR3 protein: ASSGALAGLASTDTQY
V gene: TRBV2
J gene: TRBJ2-3
clone size: NA

CDR3 protein: ASSLGQVTFNEQF
V gene: TRBV10-1
J gene: TRBJ2-1
clone size: once

CDR3 protein: AGGISAEQY
V gene: TRBV5-8
J gene: TRBJ2-7
clone size: NA

CDR3 protein: ASSLFAGTGAGNTIY
V gene: TRBV28
J gene: TRBJ1-3
clone size: NA

CDR3 protein: ASSEPGHRNYGYT
V gene: TRBV21-1
J gene: TRBJ1-2
clone size: NA

CDR3 protein: ASSLSLTASNEKLF
V gene: TRBV7-2
J gene: TRBJ1-4
clone size: few

CDR3 protein: AWSVVTGVNQPQH
V gene: TRBV30
J gene: TRBJ1-5
clone size: NA

CDR3 protein: ASSPNTGTFQETQY
V gene: TRBV18
J gene: TRBJ2-5
clone size: NA

CDR3 protein: ASSLTPRGTHSYNEQF
V gene: TRBV7-3
J gene: TRBJ2-1
clone size: NA

CDR3 protein: ASSSGTSGVPQLYEQY
V gene: TRBV7-8
J gene: TRBJ2-7
clone size: NA